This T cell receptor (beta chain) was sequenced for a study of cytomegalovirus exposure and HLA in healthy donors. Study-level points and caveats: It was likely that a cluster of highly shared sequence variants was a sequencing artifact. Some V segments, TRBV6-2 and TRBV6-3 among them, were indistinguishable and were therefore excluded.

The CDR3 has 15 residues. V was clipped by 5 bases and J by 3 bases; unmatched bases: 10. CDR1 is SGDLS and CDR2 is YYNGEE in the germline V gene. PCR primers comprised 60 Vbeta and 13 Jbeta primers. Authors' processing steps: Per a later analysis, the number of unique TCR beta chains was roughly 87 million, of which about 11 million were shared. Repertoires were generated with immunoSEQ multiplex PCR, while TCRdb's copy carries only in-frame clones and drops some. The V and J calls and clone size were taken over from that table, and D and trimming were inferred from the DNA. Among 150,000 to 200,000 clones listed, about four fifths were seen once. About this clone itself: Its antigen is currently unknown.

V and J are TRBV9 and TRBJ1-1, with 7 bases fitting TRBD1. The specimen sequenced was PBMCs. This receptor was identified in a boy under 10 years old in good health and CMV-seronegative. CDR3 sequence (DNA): TGTGCCAGCAGTGAGAGGGGGCGCGGGGACACTGAAGCTTTCTTT. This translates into CASSERGRGDTEAFF.